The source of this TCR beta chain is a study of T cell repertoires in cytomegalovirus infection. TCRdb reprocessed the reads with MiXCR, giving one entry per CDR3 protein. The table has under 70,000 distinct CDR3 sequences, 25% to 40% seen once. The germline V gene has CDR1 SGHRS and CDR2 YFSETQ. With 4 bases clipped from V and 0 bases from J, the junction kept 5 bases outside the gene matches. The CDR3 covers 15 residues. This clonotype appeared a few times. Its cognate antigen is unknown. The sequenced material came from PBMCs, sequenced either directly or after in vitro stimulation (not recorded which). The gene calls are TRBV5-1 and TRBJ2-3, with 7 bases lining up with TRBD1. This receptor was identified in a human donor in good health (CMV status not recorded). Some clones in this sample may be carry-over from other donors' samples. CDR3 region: CASSPGQTSTDTQYF. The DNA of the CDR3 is TGCGCCAGCAGCCCGGGACAGACTAGCACAGATACGCAGTATTTT.